A selection of T cell receptor beta chains follows, all from one sample in a study of OX40 agonist ivuxolimab in advanced cancers. This table comes from immunoSEQ multiplex PCR, and its TCRdb copy is limited to in-frame clones, with some not included. This repertoire shows fewer than 45,000 clones, around 70% found once; its top ten account for approximately 19%. The source was CD4+ or CD8+ T cells sorted from blood, collected in a trial of the OX40 agonist ivuxolimab. Source of these receptors: an adult with an advanced solid tumor such as melanoma, head and neck, liver or kidney cancer. The CDR3 runs from the conserved cysteine through the conserved F or W. Fields, in order: J gene, D gene, clone size, CDR3 length, V gene, CDR3 protein, CDR3 DNA. The D gene is left open where the match is weak. Not every row has a clone size; where given, it reads once, few, many or a size class.

TRBJ2-1,NA,NA,15,TRBV19,CASSIVEGRYNEQFF,TGTGCCAGTAGTATAGTTGAGGGGAGGTACAATGAGCAGTTCTTC
TRBJ2-5,NA,few,14,TRBV4-2,CASSPTQDRETQYF,TGTGCCAGCAGCCCAACTCAGGATCGAGAGACCCAGTACTTC
TRBJ2-2,NA,NA,12,TRBV9,CASSVVLGELFF,TGTGCCAGCAGCGTAGTCCTCGGGGAGCTGTTTTTT
TRBJ1-1,NA,few,13,TRBV6-5,CASSYSLGTEAFF,TGTGCCAGCAGTTACTCGTTAGGTACTGAAGCTTTCTTT
TRBJ1-5,NA,few,14,TRBV6-6,CASGNGVSNQPQHF,TGTGCCAGCGGAAACGGGGTTAGCAATCAGCCCCAGCATTTT
TRBJ2-5,NA,NA,18,TRBV4-2,CASSQELQGGGYQETQYF,TGTGCCAGCAGCCAAGAATTACAGGGAGGAGGGTACCAAGAGACCCAGTACTTC
TRBJ1-3,TRBD1,NA,15,TRBV5-1,CASSNDRVRGNTIYF,TGCGCCAGCAGCAATGACAGGGTTCGCGGAAACACCATATATTTT
TRBJ1-6,TRBD1,NA,15,TRBV7-9,CASSQLTGRNSPLHF,TGTGCCAGCAGCCAACTGACAGGGCGCAATTCACCCCTCCACTTT
TRBJ1-1,NA,NA,14,TRBV6-1,CASSVQRLNTEAFF,TGTGCCAGCAGTGTACAGAGATTGAACACTGAAGCTTTCTTT
TRBJ1-1,TRBD1,NA,14,TRBV19,CASSTRQGETEAFF,TGTGCCAGTAGTACTAGACAGGGGGAAACTGAAGCTTTCTTT
TRBJ1-1,NA,NA,12,TRBV9,CASSVDRGEAFF,TGTGCCAGCAGCGTAGACCGGGGTGAAGCTTTCTTT
TRBJ1-1,NA,NA,15,TRBV6-5,CASSYSGLSVTEAFF,TGTGCCAGCAGTTACAGCGGGTTGTCGGTCACTGAAGCTTTCTTT
TRBJ1-5,NA,few,15,TRBV9,CASSVDTGGNQPQHF,TGTGCCAGCAGCGTAGACACGGGGGGCAATCAGCCCCAGCATTTT
TRBJ1-5,NA,NA,15,TRBV30,CAWSVGGVIYQPQHF,TGTGCCTGGAGTGTAGGTGGGGTGATTTATCAGCCCCAGCATTTT
TRBJ1-2,TRBD1,NA,15,TRBV28,CASSPTLGTGAGYTF,TGTGCCAGCAGTCCGACCCTCGGGACAGGGGCTGGCTACACCTTC
TRBJ2-1,TRBD1,NA,16,TRBV5-1,CASSRTGTGVGDEQFF,TGCGCCAGCAGTAGGACTGGGACAGGGGTTGGTGATGAGCAGTTCTTC
TRBJ1-4,NA,once,16,TRBV18,CASSPTEIATNEKLFF,TGTGCCAGCTCACCAACAGAGATTGCAACTAATGAAAAACTGTTTTTT
TRBJ1-1,NA,NA,11,TRBV20-1,CSASGVGEAFF,TGCAGTGCTAGCGGGGTGGGTGAAGCTTTCTTT
TRBJ1-2,TRBD1,NA,15,TRBV6-1,CASSAQGVGNYGYTF,TGTGCCAGCAGTGCCCAGGGGGTGGGTAACTATGGCTACACCTTC
TRBJ1-5,NA,few,15,TRBV27,CASSRRQYSNQPQHF,TGTGCCAGCAGCCGACGACAGTATAGCAATCAGCCCCAGCATTTT
TRBJ2-1,NA,once,16,TRBV6-6,CASRPPTGYSYNEQFF,TGTGCCAGCAGGCCGCCGACGGGCTACTCCTACAATGAGCAGTTCTTC
TRBJ1-2,NA,NA,17,TRBV15,CATSRDFVSGAGYGYTF,TGTGCCACCAGCAGAGATTTTGTCTCAGGGGCCGGCTATGGCTACACCTTC
TRBJ1-2,TRBD1,NA,14,TRBV13,CASSSDRNLYGYTF,TGTGCCAGCAGCTCGGACAGGAATCTGTATGGCTACACCTTC
TRBJ2-1,NA,NA,11,TRBV18,CASRTYNEQFF,TGTGCCAGCCGGACTTACAATGAGCAGTTCTTC
TRBJ2-6,NA,NA,13,TRBV27,CASRRAGANVLTF,TGTGCCAGTCGGCGGGCTGGGGCCAACGTCCTGACTTTC
TRBJ2-1,TRBD2,NA,13,TRBV9,CASSAYLADEQFF,TGTGCCAGCAGCGCTTACCTAGCGGACGAGCAGTTCTTC
TRBJ1-1,NA,few,12,TRBV25-1,CASIRGNTEAFF,TGTGCCAGCATACGGGGGAACACTGAAGCTTTCTTT
TRBJ1-2,NA,once,14,TRBV7-9,CASSLRGPFDGYTF,TGTGCCAGCAGCTTACGGGGGCCGTTCGATGGCTACACCTTC
TRBJ1-3,NA,NA,15,TRBV18,CASSPDRSSGNTIYF,TGTGCCAGCTCACCGGACAGAAGCTCTGGAAACACCATATATTTT
TRBJ1-6,NA,NA,14,TRBV5-3,CARSFRVHNSPLHF,TGTGCCAGAAGCTTCAGGGTTCATAATTCACCCCTCCACTTT
TRBJ2-7,NA,NA,14,TRBV6-6,CASSQDRFPHEQYF,TGTGCCAGCAGTCAAGACAGGTTTCCCCACGAGCAGTACTTC
TRBJ1-5,TRBD1,NA,14,TRBV6-1,CASRETGSGQPQHF,TGTGCCAGCAGGGAGACAGGGAGCGGGCAGCCCCAGCATTTT
TRBJ1-6,NA,few,15,TRBV18,CASSPSAGGNSPLHF,TGTGCCAGCTCACCCTCGGCAGGCGGGAATTCACCCCTCCACTTT
TRBJ1-3,NA,NA,15,TRBV7-2,CASSLVVSSGNTIYF,TGTGCCAGCAGCTTAGTAGTTTCCTCTGGAAACACCATATATTTT
TRBJ1-5,NA,few,14,TRBV5-8,CASSRAGTKVPQHF,TGTGCCAGCAGCCGTGCGGGTACCAAGGTGCCCCAGCATTTT